The next 13 T cell receptor beta chains were all read from a single sample in a study of control samples from healthy donors and cancer patients. The assay was immunoSEQ multiplex PCR, and TCRdb's table has in-frame clones only and misses some. The table records 260,000 or so clones, almost 85% of them present only once. Sequencing was performed on PBMCs. The receptors were sampled from a woman aged 60-75 years with lung cancer.

This chain connects TRBV10-1 to TRBJ1-4, with TRBD1 matching over 9 bases. Trimming at V came to 0 bases and at J to 10 bases, leaving 6 bases not matched to a gene. Germline lookup yields CDR1 WNHNN and CDR2 SYGVQD (reference sequence). The CDR3 runs to 15 residues. In DNA, the CDR3 is TGCGCCAGCAGTGAGTCGAGGACAGGGGTCGGAAAACTGTTTTTT. Residues: CASSESRTGVGKLFF.

The rearrangement links TRBV7-9 to TRBJ1-2; D gene uncertain. Germline loops: CDR1 SEHNR, CDR2 FQNEAQ (reference sequence). This CDR3 comprises 15 residues. V gave up 2 bases and J gave up 4 bases, with 14 bases separating them. The CDR3 nucleotides are TGTGCCAGCAGCTTAACGAGTCCGAGGCCCTATGGCTACACCTTC. Amino acids: CASSLTSPRPYGYTF.

The chain has TRBV2 and TRBJ2-2, with D possibly being TRBD1 (6 bases). Germline V lookup: CDR1 SNHLY, CDR2 FYNNEI. V lost 5 bases and J lost 2, with 9 bases in between. This CDR3 contains 14 residues. The CDR3 region is CASSRDTNTGELFF. CDR3 coding DNA: TGTGCCAGCAGTCGGGACACTAACACCGGGGAGCTGTTTTTT.

This sequence joins TRBV5-6 and TRBJ1-1, with D possibly matching TRBD1 (5 bases). The CDR3 sequence is 15 residues long. V was cut by 2 bases and J by 4 bases, with 15 bases left in between. Per germline, CDR1 SGHDT and CDR2 YYEEEE. The CDR3 DNA sequence: TGTGCCAGCAGCTTCAGGTCGGGGGTTGGCACTGAAGCTTTCTTT. This sequence encodes CASSFRSGVGTEAFF.

The J gene is TRBJ1-3, the V gene TRBV15; D ambiguous. The CDR3 totals 16 residues. V shed 4 bases and J shed 0 bases, with 13 bases lying between them. Germline values: CDR1 LNHNV, CDR2 YYDKDF (reference sequence). The CDR3, as DNA: TGTGCCACCAGCAAAGGTGACGCCCGCTCTGGAAACACCATATATTTT. It codes for CATSKGDARSGNTIYF.

A remark on this clone: One end of the junction does not line up with germline, which may come from a read error. V usage is TRBV3-1 (or the pseudogene TRBV3-2) and J usage is TRBJ2-5; possible D gene TRBD1, 6 bases. CDR1 is LGHDT and CDR2 is YNNKEL in the germline V gene (reference sequence). This CDR3 is 14 amino acids long. This CDR3 reads CASSLRGSQEAQYF. CDR3 nucleotide sequence: TGTGCCAGCAGCCTCAGGGGTTCCCAAGAGGCCCAGTACTTC.

The chain carries TRBV5-4 and TRBJ1-1, with unresolved D. V was shortened by 0 bases and J by 1 base, with 10 bases between the two germline ends. Germline V gene data show CDR1 as SGHNT and CDR2 as YYREEE (reference sequence). The CDR3 sequence is 15 residues long. The CDR3: CASSLEGAANTEAFF. In DNA, the CDR3 is TGTGCCAGCAGCTTGGAAGGTGCAGCGAACACTGAAGCTTTCTTT.

The chain employs TRBV11-3 and TRBJ2-2; possible D gene TRBD1, 6 bases. The V gene lost 0 bases and the J gene lost 4 bases, with 9 bases spanning the gap. The CDR3 totals 15 residues. Germline CDR1 and CDR2: SGHNT and YENEEA. CDR3 in amino acids: CASSLDGGGTGELFF. CDR3 coding DNA: TGTGCCAGCAGCTTAGATGGGGGCGGCACCGGGGAGCTGTTTTTT.

This clone was seen a single time. The chain links TRBV2 to TRBJ2-1; 10 bases match TRBD2. Germline assignment: CDR1 SNHLY and CDR2 FYNNEI. The length of the CDR3 is 14 residues. V lost 6 bases and J lost 8; bases outside the gene matches: 7. CDR3 protein: CASRLAGEYHEQFF. The CDR3 nucleotides read TGTGCCAGCAGGCTAGCGGGAGAGTACCATGAGCAGTTCTTC.

J is TRBJ2-3 and V is TRBV6-5; TRBD2 might be the D (5 bases). V shed 0 bases and J shed 1 base, with 8 bases lying between them. The CDR3 consists of 15 residues. CDR1 MNHEY and CDR2 SVGAGI come from the germline V gene. The CDR3 sequence is CASSYSWGGTDTQYF. The CDR3 DNA sequence: TGTGCCAGCAGTTACTCATGGGGAGGCACAGATACGCAGTATTTT.

For the CDR3, the DNA is TGCGCCAGCAGCTTGGAGGCCGGCCGGGGGACTGGAAACACCATATATTTT. It specifies CASSLEAGRGTGNTIYF. This sequence joins TRBV5-1 and TRBJ1-3, with TRBD1 as a possible D gene (5 bases). Germline CDR1 is SGHRS and CDR2 is YFSETQ. CDR3 length equals 17 residues. V was shortened by 0 bases and J by 2 bases, with 15 bases between the two germline ends.

The rearrangement links TRBV4-2 to TRBJ1-4; D gene uncertain. This CDR3 has 16 amino acids. The V end lost 0 bases, the J end lost 1 base, and 9 bases lay between the germline ends. From germline, CDR1 is LGHNA and CDR2 YNFKEQ. CDR3 nucleotides: TGTGCCAGCAGCCAAGATCCGGGAATAACTAATGAAAAACTGTTTTTT. Protein: CASSQDPGITNEKLFF.

The CDR3 coding sequence is TGTGCCAGCAGTGCACGTTTCCTACAGGGGGCGCGAGGCTACACCTTC. The encoded protein is CASSARFLQGARGYTF. The J gene is TRBJ1-2, the V gene TRBV2; 9 bases line up with TRBD1. The CDR3 covers 16 residues. The germline V gene has CDR1 SNHLY and CDR2 FYNNEI. V was clipped by 4 bases and J by 8 bases; unmatched bases: 14.